The 9 T cell receptor beta chains below come from one sample, sequenced in a study of T-cell memory formation after mild COVID-19. MiXCR, run by TCRdb on the 5' RACE reads, gives a single entry per CDR3 protein. The table shows roughly 450,000 distinct CDR3 sequences, with around a sixth occurring only once. The sequenced sample consisted of PBMCs or a T cell subset sorted from them (not recorded which). The receptors shown here come from an adult woman who had mild COVID-19 (a few samples of this study predate the infection). Cell type and time point are not known.

The gene calls are TRBV7-8 and TRBJ2-1; D gene uncertain. Between the trimmed V and J ends, which lost 2 bases and 6 bases, there was a span of 8 bases. Per the germline V gene, CDR1 is SGHVS and CDR2 is FQNEAQ. The CDR3 sequence is 13 residues long. The CDR3 sequence is CASSLNRLNEQFF. CDR3 DNA: TGTGCCAGCAGCTTAAATCGCCTCAATGAGCAGTTCTTC.

The chain is built from TRBV12-3 or TRBV12-4 and TRBJ1-2; 8 bases agree with TRBD1. The CDR3 is 14 residues long. Losses at the gene ends were 2 bases for V and 10 bases for J; bases not matched to a gene: 9. The chain's CDR3 is CASSLSLDRGSYTF. The CDR3 nucleotides read TGTGCCAGCAGTTTATCCCTCGACAGGGGCTCCTACACCTTC.

The chain joins TRBV20-1 to TRBJ2-1; unclear D gene. Germline values: CDR1 DFQATT, CDR2 SNEGSKA (reference sequence). Trimming pared 6 bases from V and 15 bases from J, leaving 15 bases between. This CDR3 region has 10 residues. CDR3 nucleotides: TGCAGTGCCTCGGACCCCCCCCCGTTCTTC. As protein: CSASDPPPFF.

The chain is built from TRBV5-1 and TRBJ2-7; D gene uncertain. V gave up 6 bases and J gave up 2 bases, with 12 bases separating them. The length of the CDR3 is 13 residues. The germline V gene has CDR1 SGHRS and CDR2 YFSETQ. CDR3 region: CASTPRQAYEQYF. DNA of the CDR3: TGCGCCAGCACCCCGCGGCAAGCCTACGAGCAGTACTTC.

This clonotype was seen ten or more times. The chain is built from TRBV5-1 and TRBJ2-1; 8 nucleotides agree with TRBD2. This CDR3 region has 15 residues. V trimming: 4 bases; J trimming: 9 bases; junction bases outside the gene matches: 12. CDR1 is SGHRS and CDR2 is YFSETQ in the germline V gene. The CDR3 loop is CASSGIGGGRGEQFF. For the CDR3, the DNA is TGCGCCAGCAGCGGGATCGGCGGGGGGCGGGGTGAGCAGTTCTTC.

The chain uses TRBV7-2 and TRBJ2-4; D uncertain. The germline V gene encodes CDR1 SGHTA and CDR2 FQGNSA. This CDR3 has 15 residues. Between the trimmed V and J ends, which lost 1 base and 5 bases, there was a span of 12 bases. In DNA, the CDR3 is TGTGCCAGCAGCTTAGGTCCATATAAAGAAAACATTCAGTACTTC. Encoded protein: CASSLGPYKENIQYF.

The V call is TRBV6-5, the J call TRBJ2-7; no firm D call. The germline V gene encodes CDR1 MNHEY and CDR2 SVGAGI. The CDR3 loop spans 14 amino acids. V lost 2 bases and J lost 3, with 11 bases in between. The CDR3 nucleotides read TGTGCCAGCAGTTACCCGGGCCCGGGCTACGAGCAGTACTTC. Translating gives CASSYPGPGYEQYF.

This chain uses TRBV5-6 with TRBJ1-1; perhaps TRBD1 as D (5 bases). This CDR3 is 13 amino acids long. Germline V gives CDR1 SGHDT, CDR2 YYEEEE. Trimming pared 4 bases from V and 7 bases from J, leaving 14 bases between. Here the CDR3 reads CASSIGQGDEAFF. The CDR3 DNA follows: TGTGCCAGCAGCATCGGCCAGGGAGATGAAGCTTTCTTT.

The V gene is TRBV5-4, the J gene TRBJ2-2; TRBD2 matches at 10 bases. Germline V CDR1 and CDR2: SGHNT, YYREEE (reference sequence). V dropped 1 base and J dropped 5; count of bases not matched to a gene: 5. The CDR3 totals 16 residues. CDR3 DNA sequence: TGTGCCAGCAGCTTGCAGCGGGGGGGCCGGACCGGGGAGCTGTTTTTT. This gives the protein CASSLQRGGRTGELFF. Filled out from reference TRBV5-4 and TRBJ2-2, the complete variable domain reads ETGVTQSPTHLIKTRGQQVTLRCSSQSGHNTVSWYQQALGQGPQFIFQYYREEENGRGNFPPRFSGLQFPNYSSELNVNALELDDSALYLCASSLQRGGRTGELFFGEGSRLTVL.